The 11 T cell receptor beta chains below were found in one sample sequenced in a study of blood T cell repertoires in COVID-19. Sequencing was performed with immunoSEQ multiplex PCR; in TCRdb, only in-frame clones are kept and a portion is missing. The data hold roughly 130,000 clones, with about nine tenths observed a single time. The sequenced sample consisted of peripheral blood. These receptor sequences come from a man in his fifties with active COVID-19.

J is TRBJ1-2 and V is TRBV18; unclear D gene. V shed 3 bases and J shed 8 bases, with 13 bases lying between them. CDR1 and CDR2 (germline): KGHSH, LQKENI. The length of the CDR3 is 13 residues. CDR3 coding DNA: TGTGCCAGCTCACCTTCCGAGGGCGAGGGCTACACCTTC. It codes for CASSPSEGEGYTF.

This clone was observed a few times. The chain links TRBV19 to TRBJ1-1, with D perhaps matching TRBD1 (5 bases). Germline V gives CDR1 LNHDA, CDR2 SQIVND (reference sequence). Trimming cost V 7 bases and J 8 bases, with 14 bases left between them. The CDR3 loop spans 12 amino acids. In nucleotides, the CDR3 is TGTGCCAGTAAAGGGGCAGACCCAGAAGCTTTCTTT. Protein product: CASKGADPEAFF.

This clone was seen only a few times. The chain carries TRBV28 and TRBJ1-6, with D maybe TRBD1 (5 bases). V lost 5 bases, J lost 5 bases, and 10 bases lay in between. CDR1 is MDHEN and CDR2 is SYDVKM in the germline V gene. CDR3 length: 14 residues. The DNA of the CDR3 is TGTGCCAGCAGTCCCGGACACCATAATTCACCCCTCCACTTT. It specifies CASSPGHHNSPLHF.

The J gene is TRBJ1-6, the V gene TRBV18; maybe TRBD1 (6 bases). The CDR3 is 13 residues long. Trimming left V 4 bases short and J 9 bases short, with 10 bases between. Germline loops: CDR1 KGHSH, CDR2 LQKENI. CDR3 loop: CASSLGQSSPLHF. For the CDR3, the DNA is TGTGCCAGCTCACTAGGACAGTCTTCACCCCTCCACTTT.

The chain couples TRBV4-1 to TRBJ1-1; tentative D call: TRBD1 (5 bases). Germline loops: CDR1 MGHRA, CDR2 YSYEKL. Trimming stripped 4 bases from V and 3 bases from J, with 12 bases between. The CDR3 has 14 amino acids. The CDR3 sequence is CASSRTGGDTEAFF. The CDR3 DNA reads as TGCGCCAGCAGCCGAACAGGTGGGGACACTGAAGCTTTCTTT.

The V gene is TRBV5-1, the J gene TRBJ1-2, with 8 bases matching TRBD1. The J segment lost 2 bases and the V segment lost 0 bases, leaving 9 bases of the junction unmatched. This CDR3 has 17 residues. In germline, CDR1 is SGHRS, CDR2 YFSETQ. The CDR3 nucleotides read TGCGCCAGCAGCTTGGGCGGACAGGGTGGACTCAACTATGGCTACACCTTC. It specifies CASSLGGQGGLNYGYTF.

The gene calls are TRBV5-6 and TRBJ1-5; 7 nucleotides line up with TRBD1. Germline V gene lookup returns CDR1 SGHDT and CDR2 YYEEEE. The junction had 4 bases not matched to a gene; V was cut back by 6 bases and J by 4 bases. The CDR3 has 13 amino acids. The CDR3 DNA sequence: TGTGCCAGCACCGAGGACAGGAATCAGCCCCAGCATTTT. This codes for CASTEDRNQPQHF.

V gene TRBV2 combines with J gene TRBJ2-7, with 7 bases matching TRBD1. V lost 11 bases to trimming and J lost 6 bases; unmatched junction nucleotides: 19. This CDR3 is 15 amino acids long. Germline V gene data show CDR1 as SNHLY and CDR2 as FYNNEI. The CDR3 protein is CAGKDQTGTGGEQYF. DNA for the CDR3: TGTGCCGGCAAGGACCAGACAGGGACGGGCGGCGAGCAGTACTTC.

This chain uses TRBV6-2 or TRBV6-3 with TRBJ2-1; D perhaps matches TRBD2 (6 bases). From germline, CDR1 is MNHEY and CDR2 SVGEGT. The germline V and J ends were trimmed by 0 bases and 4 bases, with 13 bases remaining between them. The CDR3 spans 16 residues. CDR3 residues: CASSYSFSGAYNEQFF. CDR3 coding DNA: TGTGCCAGCAGTTACTCGTTTAGCGGAGCATACAATGAGCAGTTCTTC.

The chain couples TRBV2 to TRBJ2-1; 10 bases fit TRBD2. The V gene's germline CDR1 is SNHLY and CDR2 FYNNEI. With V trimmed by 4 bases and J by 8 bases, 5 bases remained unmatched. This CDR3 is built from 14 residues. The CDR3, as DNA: TGTGCCAGCAGTGCACTAGCGGGAAACTATGAGCAGTTCTTC. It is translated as CASSALAGNYEQFF.

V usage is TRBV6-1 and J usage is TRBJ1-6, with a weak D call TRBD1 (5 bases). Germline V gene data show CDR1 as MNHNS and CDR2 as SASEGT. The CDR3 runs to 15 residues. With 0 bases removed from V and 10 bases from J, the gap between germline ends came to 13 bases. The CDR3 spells CASSEAAGLGSPLHF. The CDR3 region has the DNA TGTGCCAGCAGTGAAGCGGCGGGGCTAGGGTCACCCCTCCACTTT.